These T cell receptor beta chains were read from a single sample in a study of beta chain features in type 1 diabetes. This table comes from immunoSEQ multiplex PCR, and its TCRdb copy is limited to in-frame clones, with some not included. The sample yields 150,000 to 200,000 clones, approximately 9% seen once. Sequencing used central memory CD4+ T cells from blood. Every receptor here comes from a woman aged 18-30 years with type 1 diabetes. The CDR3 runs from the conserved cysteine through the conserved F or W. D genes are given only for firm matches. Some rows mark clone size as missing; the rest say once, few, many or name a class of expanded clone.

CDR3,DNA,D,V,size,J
CSVGDRVNSPLHF,TGCAGCGTTGGGGACAGGGTTAATTCACCCCTCCACTTT,TRBD1,TRBV29-1,few,TRBJ1-6
CASSLGRQGTAYEQYF,TGTGCCAGCAGCTTGGGCCGACAGGGGACAGCCTACGAGCAGTACTTC,TRBD1,TRBV5-4,.,TRBJ2-7
CASSSGTGGSNQPQHF,TGTGCCAGCAGCTCAGGGACAGGGGGGAGCAATCAGCCCCAGCATTTT,TRBD1,TRBV7-8,.,TRBJ1-5
CASSPRTLYTQYF,TGTGCCAGCAGCCCCAGGACACTTTATACGCAGTATTTT,.,TRBV27,.,TRBJ2-3
CASSVDLAQTDTQYF,TGTGCCAGCAGCGTAGACCTAGCTCAAACAGATACGCAGTATTTT,.,TRBV9,.,TRBJ2-3
CASSTYLQGYEQYF,TGTGCCAGCAGCACCTACCTACAGGGCTACGAGCAGTACTTC,.,TRBV7-9,few,TRBJ2-7
CASSEPRQGNSPLHF,TGTGCCAGCAGTGAACCCCGGCAGGGTAATTCACCCCTCCACTTT,.,TRBV25-1,.,TRBJ1-6
CASRTQGNGYTF,TGTGCCAGCAGGACACAGGGGAATGGCTACACCTTC,TRBD1,TRBV2,.,TRBJ1-2
CASSIYTGHLNTEAFF,TGTGCCAGTAGTATCTACACGGGACACCTGAACACTGAAGCTTTCTTT,.,TRBV19,few,TRBJ1-1
CSVLTGQGIYEQYF,TGCAGCGTTCTTACGGGACAGGGGATCTACGAGCAGTACTTC,TRBD1,TRBV29-1,.,TRBJ2-7
CASSSTSGPAEQYF,TGTGCCAGCAGCTCGACTAGCGGGCCAGCCGAGCAGTACTTC,TRBD2,TRBV11-2,few,TRBJ2-7
CASSLVSGSDNEQFF,TGTGCCAGCAGCTTGGTCTCCGGGAGCGACAATGAGCAGTTCTTC,.,TRBV5-5,.,TRBJ2-1
CAWTRDSQAYNEQFF,TGTGCCTGGACCCGGGACTCCCAGGCCTACAATGAGCAGTTCTTC,.,TRBV30,.,TRBJ2-1
CASSPTGTVSYTF,TGTGCCAGCTCACCTACCGGGACAGTGAGCTACACCTTC,TRBD1,TRBV18,.,TRBJ1-2
CASSLGDRDTDTQYF,TGTGCCAGCAGCTTAGGGGACAGGGACACAGATACGCAGTATTTT,TRBD1,TRBV7-8,few,TRBJ2-3
CASSAPGSTGELFF,TGTGCCAGCAGTGCTCCGGGGAGCACCGGGGAGCTGTTTTTT,.,TRBV25-1,.,TRBJ2-2
CASRAPGLAGGEQYF,TGTGCGAGCAGGGCCCCGGGACTAGCTGGAGGCGAGCAGTACTTC,TRBD2,TRBV28,.,TRBJ2-7
CASSYGTGFSGNTIYF,TGTGCCAGCAGTTACGGGACAGGGTTCTCTGGAAACACCATATATTTT,TRBD1,TRBV2,few,TRBJ1-3
CAWSLTGEYGYTF,TGTGCCTGGAGCCTCACAGGGGAATATGGCTACACCTTC,TRBD1,TRBV30,.,TRBJ1-2
CASSPQGGDKKYF,TGTGCCAGCAGCCCCCAAGGGGGGGACAAGAAGTACTTC,.,TRBV5-4,.,TRBJ2-7
CASSLQGEANYGYTF,TGCGCCAGCAGCTTGCAGGGGGAAGCTAACTATGGCTACACCTTC,TRBD1,TRBV5-1,few,TRBJ1-2
CASSLSGGYEQYF,TGCGCCAGCAGCCTTAGCGGGGGGTACGAGCAGTACTTC,TRBD2,TRBV4-3,.,TRBJ2-7
CAISVTGQGNEQFF,TGTGCCATCAGTGTCACGGGACAGGGTAATGAGCAGTTCTTC,TRBD1,TRBV10-3,.,TRBJ2-1
CATSRDQGDTQYF,TGTGCCACCAGCAGAGATCAGGGGGATACGCAGTATTTT,.,TRBV15,few,TRBJ2-3
CASSSRGDLNQPQHF,TGTGCCAGCAGCTCTCGCGGGGATTTGAATCAGCCCCAGCATTTT,.,TRBV7-9,.,TRBJ1-5
CASSSRTSGGLSKNEQFF,TGCGCCAGCAGCTCCCGGACTAGCGGGGGCCTCTCTAAGAATGAGCAGTTCTTC,TRBD2,TRBV5-1,.,TRBJ2-1
CASRLGQTYTGELFF,TGTGCCAGCAGACTCGGACAAACTTACACCGGGGAGCTGTTTTTT,.,TRBV5-4,.,TRBJ2-2
CASSFGSLAGYNEQFF,TGTGCCAGCAGCTTCGGTTCGCTAGCGGGGTACAATGAGCAGTTCTTC,TRBD2,TRBV7-9,few,TRBJ2-1
CASSLVGSGGRTQPQHF,TGTGCCAGCAGCTTAGTGGGCTCGGGGGGCCGTACTCAGCCCCAGCATTTT,.,TRBV7-8,.,TRBJ1-5
CSATGGGELFF,TGCAGTGCTACGGGAGGCGGGGAGCTGTTTTTT,TRBD2,TRBV20-1,few,TRBJ2-2
CASSTDSYPYEQYF,TGCGCCAGCAGCACCGACAGTTACCCCTACGAGCAGTACTTC,.,TRBV5-1,few,TRBJ2-7
CASSAGDGNQPQHF,TGCGCCAGCAGTGCGGGGGATGGCAATCAGCCCCAGCATTTT,.,TRBV5-1,.,TRBJ1-5
CASSGRVPGELFF,TGTGCCAGCAGTGGCAGGGTGCCCGGGGAGCTGTTTTTT,.,TRBV2,few,TRBJ2-2
CASRTGTENTEAFF,TGTGCCAGCAGAACCGGGACAGAGAACACTGAAGCTTTCTTT,TRBD1,TRBV27,.,TRBJ1-1
CASSSTGQGFQETQYF,TGTGCCAGCAGTTCTACGGGACAGGGGTTCCAAGAGACCCAGTACTTC,TRBD1,TRBV28,few,TRBJ2-5
CASSYPSGEQYF,TGTGCCAGCAGCTACCCCTCCGGGGAGCAGTACTTC,.,TRBV5-6,few,TRBJ2-7
CASSSQGVGGYTF,TGTGCCAGCAGCTCACAAGGGGTTGGCGGCTACACCTTC,.,TRBV11-2,few,TRBJ1-2
CASRTPGRAQETQYF,TGTGCCAGCAGAACTCCTGGGCGGGCACAAGAGACCCAGTACTTC,.,TRBV6-5,.,TRBJ2-5
CASSQGQGGSYNEQFF,TGCGCCAGCAGCCAGGGACAGGGGGGGTCCTACAATGAGCAGTTCTTC,TRBD1,TRBV4-3,.,TRBJ2-1
CASRIGGSSNQPQHF,TGTGCCAGCAGAATCGGGGGTAGCAGCAATCAGCCCCAGCATTTT,.,TRBV6-5,.,TRBJ1-5
CASSHGTSGRTDTQYF,TGCGCCAGCAGCCACGGGACTAGCGGGAGAACAGATACGCAGTATTTT,TRBD2,TRBV5-1,few,TRBJ2-3
CAISESSRWAEQYF,TGTGCCATCAGTGAGTCGTCCAGGTGGGCCGAGCAGTACTTC,.,TRBV10-3,.,TRBJ2-7
CASSAGTVNTGELFF,TGTGCCAGCAGCGCCGGGACAGTAAACACCGGGGAGCTGTTTTTT,TRBD1,TRBV9,.,TRBJ2-2
CASSPETGEYYGYTF,TGTGCCAGCAGCCCGGAGACAGGGGAATACTATGGCTACACCTTC,TRBD1,TRBV7-9,.,TRBJ1-2
CASRGTVTYEQYF,TGTGCCAGCCGCGGGACAGTTACGTACGAGCAGTACTTC,.,TRBV28,few,TRBJ2-7
CSAVAREPNEKLFF,TGCAGCGCTGTAGCCCGGGAACCTAATGAAAAACTGTTTTTT,.,TRBV29-1,.,TRBJ1-4
CASSPSGQEGKTQYF,TGTGCCAGCTCACCGTCCGGACAGGAGGGAAAGACCCAGTACTTC,.,TRBV18,.,TRBJ2-5
CASSRSDTGSQYF,TGTGCCAGCAGCCGCAGTGATACCGGGAGTCAGTACTTC,.,TRBV9,few,TRBJ2-7
CASTGGASQETQYF,TGTGCCAGCACAGGAGGGGCCTCCCAAGAGACCCAGTACTTC,.,TRBV7-2,.,TRBJ2-5
CASSSGLRSLMNTEAFF,TGTGCCAGCAGCAGCGGCCTCAGGTCTCTTATGAACACTGAAGCTTTCTTT,.,TRBV5-4,.,TRBJ1-1
CASSKETDREAFF,TGTGCCAGCAGCAAGGAAACGGACAGAGAAGCTTTCTTT,.,TRBV7-2,few,TRBJ1-1
CASSEYRGGYNEQFF,TGTGCCAGCAGCGAGTACAGGGGAGGTTACAATGAGCAGTTCTTC,.,TRBV7-2,few,TRBJ2-1
CASSREVNYGYTF,TGCGCCAGCAGCCGGGAGGTAAACTATGGCTACACCTTC,.,TRBV4-3,.,TRBJ1-2
CASSPEGRRNYGYTF,TGCGCCAGCAGCCCCGAAGGGAGAAGGAACTATGGCTACACCTTC,.,TRBV5-1,.,TRBJ1-2
CASSFLAVQETQYF,TGTGCCAGCAGCTTCCTAGCGGTACAAGAGACCCAGTACTTC,TRBD2,TRBV7-9,.,TRBJ2-5
CASSRGTYEQYF,TGTGCCAGCAGTCGAGGAACCTACGAGCAGTACTTC,.,TRBV6-5,few,TRBJ2-7
CASVMGAPNQPQHF,TGTGCTAGTGTCATGGGGGCACCCAATCAGCCCCAGCATTTT,.,TRBV12-5,.,TRBJ1-5